These T cell receptor beta chains were read from a single sample in a study of blood T cell repertoires in COVID-19. Here immunoSEQ multiplex PCR was the method, and the copy in TCRdb shows in-frame clones only, minus some. The sample has 100,000 to 150,000 clones, almost 70% seen once. The sample was peripheral blood. The receptors shown here come from a woman aged 70-85 years with acute or convalescent COVID-19. Both conserved end residues are part of each CDR3.

>TRBV7-9|12
CASSRSEEGYTF
>TRBV11-2|16
CASSRGVRLASDTQYF
>TRBV7-2|14
CASSFGSPGETQYF
>TRBV19|14
CASSISRQNYGYTF
>TRBV6-6|16
CASSYPTGEGNQPQHF
>TRBV29-1|15
CSVVPPGTGENGYTF
>TRBV3-1/TRBV3-2|13
CASSQGRWTEAFF
>TRBV4-2|20
CASSQAYGGRLAGSQETQYF
>TRBV5-4|14
CASTPWAGNTEAFF
>TRBV7-2|15
CASSLDLGSYNEQFF
>TRBV30|15
CAWYRSRAMNTEAFF
>TRBV10-3|15
CAISESFWGGDTQYF
>TRBV19|18
CASSKGGTSGLAGETQYF
>TRBV27|13
CASSSRTSYEQYF
>TRBV12-3/TRBV12-4|13
CASSFLRDTEAFF
>TRBV6-5|15
CASNGRGRGDYGYTF
>TRBV28|18
CASSLSRGLGSLDQPQHF
>TRBV3-1/TRBV3-2|15
CASSQDVGATYEQYF
>TRBV6-6|15
CASSPPGQGNQPQHF
>TRBV7-2|16
CASSRGGESSYNEQFF
>TRBV9|16
CASSVGRTGSYNEQFF
>TRBV7-9|17
CASSLAPLPTPHYGYTF
>TRBV7-9|13
CASSLSGSTEQYF
>TRBV20-1|14
CSASGPRGLKTQYF
>TRBV4-1|15
CASSPTRGFNYGYTF
>TRBV6-1|15
CASSEGGAFSETQYF
>TRBV11-2|15
CASTPGLAGYNEQFF
>TRBV19|13
CASSSQGGTEAFF
>TRBV7-2|15
CASSLRTPGAYEQYF
>TRBV19|16
CASSRDRDSSYNEQFF
>TRBV3-1/TRBV3-2|12
CASSQTSGSKFF
>TRBV27|12
CASSPGGNIQYF
>TRBV24-1|14
CATSAPGAGDEQFF
>TRBV5-1|16
CASSLLGGARTDTQYF
>TRBV10-3|14
CAISESTIPNEQFF
>TRBV7-3|13
CASSLNPADTQYF
>TRBV7-8|14
CASSPLGAGYEQYF
>TRBV6-5|14
CASTRGHMNAEAFF
>TRBV6-1|16
CASSETIGQGAGGYTF
>TRBV2|14
CASSRQVPNYGYTF
>TRBV4-1|17
CASSPAGSRDWNYGYTF
>TRBV7-2|15
CASSLGLAGGYEQYF
>TRBV9|15
CASSVGTSGSYEQYF
>TRBV20-1|13
CSASITGGLGQYF
>TRBV6-2/TRBV6-3|15
CASSLATGPSHLLHF
>TRBV9|15
CASSKTSGDFYEQYF
>TRBV11-3|14
CASSRTSRGSEQYF
>TRBV9|15
CASSVGASKEETQYF
>TRBV6-2/TRBV6-3|14
CASSPGGATDTQYF
>TRBV5-5|15
CASSLGSGRQETQYF
>TRBV6-2/TRBV6-3|18
CASSVTSGGPKSSYEQYF
>TRBV30|14
CAATTGSYNSPLHF
>TRBV10-2|14
CASSEGGGGNTIYF
>TRBV5-1|15
CASSADPTGKQSEYF
>TRBV11-3|14
CASSSSGRRNEQFF
>TRBV24-1|11
CATSSGDTIYF
>TRBV5-1|15
CASSPDRGGAGELFF